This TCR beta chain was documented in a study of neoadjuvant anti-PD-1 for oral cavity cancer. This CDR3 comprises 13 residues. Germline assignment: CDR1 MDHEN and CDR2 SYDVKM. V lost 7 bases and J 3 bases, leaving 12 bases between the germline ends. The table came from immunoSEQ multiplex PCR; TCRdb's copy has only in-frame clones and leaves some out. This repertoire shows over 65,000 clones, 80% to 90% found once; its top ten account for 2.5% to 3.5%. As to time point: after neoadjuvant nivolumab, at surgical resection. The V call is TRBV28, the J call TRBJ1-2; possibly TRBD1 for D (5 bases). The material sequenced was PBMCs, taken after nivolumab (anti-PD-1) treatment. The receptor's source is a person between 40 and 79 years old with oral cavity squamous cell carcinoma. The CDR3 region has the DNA TGTGCCAGCATGCCGGGGGGGGACTATGGCTACACCTTC. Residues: CASMPGGDYGYTF.